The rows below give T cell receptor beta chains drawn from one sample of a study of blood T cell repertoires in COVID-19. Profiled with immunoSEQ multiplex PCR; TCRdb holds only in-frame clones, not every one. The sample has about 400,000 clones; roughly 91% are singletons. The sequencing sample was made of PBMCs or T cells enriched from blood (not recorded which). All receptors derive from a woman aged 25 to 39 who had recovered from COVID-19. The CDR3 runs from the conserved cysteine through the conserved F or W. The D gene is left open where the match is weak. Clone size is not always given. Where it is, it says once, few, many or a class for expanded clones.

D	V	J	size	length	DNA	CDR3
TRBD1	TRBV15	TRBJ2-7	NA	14	TGTGCCACGGGGCCGGGACAGGGATTAGAAGAGCAGTACTTC	CATGPGQGLEEQYF
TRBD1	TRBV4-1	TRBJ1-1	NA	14	TGCGCCAGCAGCGGACAGGGTTTTAATACTGAAGCTTTCTTT	CASSGQGFNTEAFF
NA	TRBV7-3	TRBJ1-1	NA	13	TGTGCCAGCAGCGAACAGGGCGGCACTGAAGCTTTCTTT	CASSEQGGTEAFF
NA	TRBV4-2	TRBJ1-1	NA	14	TGTGCCAGCAGTCTACAGGATTTGGGCACTGAAGCTTTCTTT	CASSLQDLGTEAFF
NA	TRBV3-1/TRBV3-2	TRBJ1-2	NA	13	TGTGCCAGCAGCCATTACACCGAGAGGGGCTACACCTTC	CASSHYTERGYTF
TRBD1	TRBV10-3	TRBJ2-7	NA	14	TGTGCCATCAACCCTACGACAGGGTCGGACGAGCAGTACTTC	CAINPTTGSDEQYF
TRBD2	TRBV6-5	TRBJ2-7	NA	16	TGTGCCAGCAGTTACCGTGGGGTAGCGGGAGAAAACGAGCAGTACTTC	CASSYRGVAGENEQYF
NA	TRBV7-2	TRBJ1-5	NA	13	TGTGCCAGAGGCCAACGGGGAGAGCAGCCCCAGCATTTT	CARGQRGEQPQHF
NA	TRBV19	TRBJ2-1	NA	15	TGTGCCACCGATCAGGGGTCAAGCTTCTACAATGAGCAGTTCTTC	CATDQGSSFYNEQFF
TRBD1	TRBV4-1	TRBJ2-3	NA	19	TGCGCCAGCAGCCATAGCCTCCCCCCGACAGGGTGGGCGACAGATACGCAGTATTTT	CASSHSLPPTGWATDTQYF
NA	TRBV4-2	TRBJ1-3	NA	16	TGTGCCAGCAGCCAGATACGACAAGACTCTGGAAACACCATATATTTT	CASSQIRQDSGNTIYF
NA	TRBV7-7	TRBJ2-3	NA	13	TGTGCTAGCAGCTCTCGCGTCACAGATACGCAGTATTTT	CASSSRVTDTQYF
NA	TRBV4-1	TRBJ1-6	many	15	TGCGCCAGCATTTCAGGGGTACAGGGAAACTCACCCCTCCACTTT	CASISGVQGNSPLHF
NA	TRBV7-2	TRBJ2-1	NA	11	TGTGCCAGCAGCTTATCTTATGAGCAGTTCTTC	CASSLSYEQFF
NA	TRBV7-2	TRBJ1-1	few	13	TGTGCCAGCAGCTTAGTTGGGAGGGCTGAAGCTTTCTTT	CASSLVGRAEAFF
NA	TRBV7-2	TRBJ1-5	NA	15	TGTGCCAGCAGCTTAGACGACAATAGCAATCAGCCCCAGCATTTT	CASSLDDNSNQPQHF